The 28 T cell receptor beta chains reported below all come from one sample, sequenced in a study of T-cell memory formation after mild COVID-19. In TCRdb, the 5' RACE reads were re-called with MiXCR into one record per CDR3 protein. The sample holds around 530,000 distinct CDR3 sequences; about 22% are singletons and the top ten take 7.5% to 9.5%. The material sequenced was PBMCs or a T cell subset sorted from them (not recorded which). These receptors came from an adult woman who had mild COVID-19 (a few samples of this study predate the infection). Cell type and time point are not known.

J is TRBJ2-1 and V is TRBV6-2 or TRBV6-3; D is perhaps TRBD2 (5 bases). Trimming took off 2 bases at V and 10 bases at J, with 18 bases between the two ends. CDR1 and CDR2 from the germline V gene are MNHEY and SVGEGT. The CDR3 loop spans 15 amino acids. In DNA, the CDR3 is TGTGCCAGCAGTTACGAGACTATTGACTCTGGGGAGCAGTTCTTC. Protein product: CASSYETIDSGEQFF.

The chain joins TRBV12-3 or TRBV12-4 to TRBJ2-7; D may correspond to TRBD1 or TRBD2 (5 bases each). Deletions cut 4 bases from V and 2 bases from J, with 15 bases between. This CDR3 is built from 15 residues. The CDR3 here is CASSSSGTDPYEQYF. In nucleotides, the CDR3 is TGTGCCAGCAGTTCGTCCGGGACGGACCCCTACGAGCAGTACTTC.

This sequence joins TRBV18 and TRBJ2-3, with D possibly called TRBD1 or TRBD2 (6 bases each). The CDR3 consists of 15 residues. Per the germline V gene, CDR1 is KGHSH and CDR2 is LQKENI. V shed 3 bases and J shed 2 bases, with 12 bases lying between them. The CDR3 sequence: CASSPSGAHTDTQYF. Written as DNA, the CDR3 is TGTGCCAGCTCACCTTCGGGGGCCCACACAGATACGCAGTATTTT.

The chain joins TRBV7-9 to TRBJ2-7, with 10 bases aligning to TRBD2. The germline V gene encodes CDR1 SEHNR and CDR2 FQNEAQ (reference sequence). With V trimmed by 9 bases and J by 0 bases, 5 bases remained unmatched. The CDR3 consists of 14 residues. CDR3 nucleotide sequence: TGTGCCAGTCTAGCGGGGGCCTCCTCCTACGAGCAGTACTTC. It specifies CASLAGASSYEQYF.

The chain joins TRBV12-3 or TRBV12-4 to TRBJ2-2; a weak D match, TRBD1 (5 bases). There are 13 residues in the CDR3. Trimming removed 1 base at V and 6 bases at J, with 6 bases between. CDR3 bases: TGTGCCAGCAGTTTAGGACAGTCCGGGGAGCTGTTTTTT. Translating it yields CASSLGQSGELFF.

This sequence joins TRBV7-2 and TRBJ1-1, with 7 nucleotides matching TRBD1. V shed 1 base, J shed 7 bases, and the junction held 3 bases outside the gene matches. In germline, CDR1 is SGHTA, CDR2 FQGNSA. CDR3 size: 13 residues. DNA for the CDR3: TGTGCCAGCAGCTTAGACCAGGGGGGTGAAGCTTTCTTT. It is translated as CASSLDQGGEAFF.

This clonotype was observed a handful of times. The rearrangement joins TRBV5-1 to TRBJ1-4, with TRBD1 matching 8 bases. Trimming took 0 bases from V and 8 from J; bases not matched to a gene: 6. Per the germline V gene, CDR1 is SGHRS and CDR2 is YFSETQ. The CDR3 runs 15 residues. In DNA form, the CDR3 reads TGCGCCAGCAGCTTGGAAGGACCAGGGGGCGAAAAACTGTTTTTT. It is translated as CASSLEGPGGEKLFF.

This clonotype has a handful of counts. The chain carries TRBV24-1 and TRBJ2-3; 7 bases are a match to TRBD2. CDR3 size: 14 residues. With 9 bases clipped from V and 2 bases from J, the junction kept 7 bases outside the gene matches. Germline CDR1 and CDR2: KGHDR and SFDVKD. The CDR3 sequence is CATQPSGYTDTQYF. The CDR3 DNA follows: TGTGCCACCCAGCCTAGCGGTTACACAGATACGCAGTATTTT.

This clonotype was counted only a few times. The chain combines TRBV12-3 or TRBV12-4 with TRBJ2-5; 8 positions agree with TRBD1. This CDR3 region has 16 residues. V lost 2 bases, J lost 5 bases, and 10 bases stayed unmatched. CDR3: CASSLWSGGREETQYF. CDR3 DNA sequence: TGTGCCAGCAGTTTATGGTCAGGGGGCCGCGAGGAGACCCAGTACTTC.

This sequence joins TRBV7-2 and TRBJ2-2; 9 bases fit TRBD1. V shed 6 bases and J 5 bases; nucleotides not matched to a gene: 7. The germline V gene encodes CDR1 SGHTA and CDR2 FQGNSA. This CDR3 comprises 15 residues. This CDR3 is CASRPPGQGTGELFF. In nucleotides, the CDR3 is TGTGCCAGCAGGCCTCCGGGACAGGGAACCGGGGAGCTGTTTTTT.

This clonotype was recorded a few times. The chain is built from TRBV18 and TRBJ2-3, with 8 bases aligning to TRBD1. The CDR3 consists of 16 residues. The germline gives CDR1 KGHSH, CDR2 LQKENI. The trim removed 1 base at V and 2 bases at J, leaving 5 bases unmatched. CDR3 nucleotide sequence: TGTGCCAGCTCACCACGGACAGGGCCAACCACAGATACGCAGTATTTT. Its protein product is CASSPRTGPTTDTQYF.

V gene TRBV29-1 combines with J gene TRBJ2-1; possibly TRBD2 for D (5 bases). Trimming removed 7 bases at V and 0 bases at J, with 16 bases between. The CDR3 extends over 15 amino acids. Germline V gene lookup returns CDR1 SQVTM and CDR2 ANQGSEA. The DNA of the CDR3 is TGCAGCGCCGATCATAGGAGGAGCTCCTACAATGAGCAGTTCTTC. Translated, it gives CSADHRRSSYNEQFF.

The chain employs TRBV6-1 and TRBJ2-5; the match to TRBD2 covers 10 bases. V shed 6 bases, J shed 7 bases, and the junction held 8 bases outside the gene matches. CDR1 is MNHNS and CDR2 is SASEGT in the germline V gene. The length of the CDR3 is 14 residues. Written as DNA, the CDR3 is TGTGCCAGCAGACCGACTAGCGGGTGGTGGACCCAGTACTTC. Its translation: CASRPTSGWWTQYF.

The chain combines TRBV20-1 with TRBJ1-2; D is unclear. Germline V CDR1 and CDR2: DFQATT, SNEGSKA (reference sequence). The CDR3 is made up of 15 amino acids. Trimming left V 0 bases short and J 2 bases short, with 13 bases between. As DNA, the CDR3 is TGCAGTGCTAGAGATCTGGCGAGGACCAACTATGGCTACACCTTC. Translating gives CSARDLARTNYGYTF.

This clonotype appeared a few times. The chain employs TRBV12-3 or TRBV12-4 and TRBJ2-5; no firm D call. This CDR3 region has 11 residues. The ends were cut back, 6 bases at V and 5 bases at J, with 7 bases in the middle. CDR3 sequence: CASRQRETQYF. In DNA, the CDR3 is TGTGCCAGCAGGCAGAGGGAGACCCAGTACTTC.

The chain has TRBV7-9 and TRBJ1-3; D is possibly TRBD1 (6 bases). Trimming stripped 6 bases from V and 1 base from J, with 25 bases between. The CDR3 totals 19 residues. Germline CDR1 is SEHNR and CDR2 is FQNEAQ (reference sequence). The CDR3 nucleotides read TGTGCCAGCAGTCCCTATCTTGTGTCAGGGGTTGATTCTGGAAACACCATATATTTT. It translates to CASSPYLVSGVDSGNTIYF.

The gene calls are TRBV2 and TRBJ2-2; 10 nucleotides line up with TRBD1. Per germline, CDR1 SNHLY and CDR2 FYNNEI. The CDR3 has 14 amino acids. The trim removed 7 bases at V and 6 bases at J, leaving 5 bases unmatched. CDR3 sequence reads: CASNGGTGAGELFF. In DNA, the CDR3 is TGTGCCAGCAACGGCGGGACAGGGGCCGGGGAGCTGTTTTTT. The full variable domain, its missing parts supplied by reference TRBV2 and TRBJ2-2, is EPEVTQTPSHQVTQMGQEVILRCVPISNHLYFYWYRQILGQKVEFLVSFYNNEISEKSEIFDDQFSVERPDGSNFTLKIRSTKLEDSAMYFCASNGGTGAGELFFGEGSRLTVL.

This clonotype appeared a few times. The rearrangement links TRBV7-9 to TRBJ2-5; 7 nucleotides align to TRBD2. The CDR3 has 15 residues. Trimming cost V 0 bases and J 7 bases; bases outside gene matches: 8. The germline V gene encodes CDR1 SEHNR and CDR2 FQNEAQ (reference sequence). The DNA of the CDR3 is TGTGCCAGCAGCTTAGCCTCTCAGCGGGGCGGGACCCAGTACTTC. This sequence encodes CASSLASQRGGTQYF. The full variable domain, completed using reference TRBV7-9 and TRBJ2-5, is DTGVSQNPRHKITKRGQNVTFRCDPISEHNRLYWYRQTLGQGPEFLTYFQNEAQLEKSRLLSDRFSAERPKGSFSTLEIQRTEQGDSAMYLCASSLASQRGGTQYFGPGTRLLVL.

J is TRBJ2-2 and V is TRBV3-1; TRBD2 matches at 14 bases. V shed 4 bases and J 3 bases; nucleotides not matched to a gene: 22. CDR3 length equals 23 residues. Germline V gene lookup returns CDR1 LGHDT and CDR2 YNNKEL (reference sequence). In nucleotides, the CDR3 is TGTGCCAGCAGCCCCGAAAGGGGGACTAGCGGGAGATCCACGAACGACGACACCGGGGAGCTGTTTTTT. The encoded protein is CASSPERGTSGRSTNDDTGELFF.

Notes on this clonotype: It is unclear where the CDR3 begins or ends on the DNA, so no DNA is shown, and the CDR3 is as TCRdb lists it. This chain connects TRBV7-5 to TRBJ2-1; the table gives TRBD1 as D, unverified against the DNA. TRBV7-5 is a pseudogene. The CDR3 totals 21 residues, both ends included. CDR3 sequence: CISVPEAILAEPGQIHNEQFF.

The V call is TRBV6-1, the J call TRBJ2-7; a weak D match, TRBD2 (6 bases). Trimming took 1 base from V and 2 from J, leaving 12 bases between them. This CDR3 has 15 amino acids. CDR1 MNHNS and CDR2 SASEGT come from the germline V gene. CDR3 nucleotide sequence: TGTGCCAGCAGTGAAGTGGGCGGGATTACCTACGAGCAGTACTTC. It yields the protein CASSEVGGITYEQYF.

This chain links TRBV2 with TRBJ1-5; 9 bases agree with TRBD1. After removal of 0 bases from V and 5 bases from J, the junction contained 5 bases not matched to a gene. Germline CDR1 reads SNHLY; CDR2 reads FYNNEI. The CDR3 runs to 16 residues. The CDR3 sequence is CASSEANRDRDQPQHF. CDR3 DNA: TGTGCCAGCAGTGAAGCGAACCGGGACAGGGATCAGCCCCAGCATTTT.

The V call is TRBV7-2, the J call TRBJ2-7, with no clear D. Germline V gene lookup returns CDR1 SGHTA and CDR2 FQGNSA. The CDR3 loop spans 14 amino acids. V was shortened by 3 bases and J by 0 bases, with 9 bases between the two germline ends. CDR3 loop: CASSFAVDSYEQYF. CDR3 coding DNA: TGTGCCAGCAGCTTTGCGGTAGACTCCTACGAGCAGTACTTC.

At least ten counts were recorded for this clonotype. As DNA, the CDR3 is TGTGCCAGCAGCACCCAGGGGTATGAAGCTTTCTTT. Translated, it gives CASSTQGYEAFF. The rearrangement uses TRBV6-5 and TRBJ1-1; possibly TRBD1 for D (6 bases). The V gene lost 6 bases and the J gene lost 7 bases, with 12 bases spanning the gap. The length of the CDR3 is 12 residues. CDR1 is MNHEY, CDR2 SVGAGI, per germline.

This chain joins TRBV6-5 and TRBJ1-1; tentative D call: TRBD1 (5 bases). CDR1 is MNHEY, CDR2 SVGAGI, per germline. V was clipped by 10 bases and J by 2 bases, with 14 bases between them. This CDR3 spans 13 amino acids. The CDR3 here is CATSLGGNTEAFF. CDR3 sequence (DNA): TGTGCCACCTCCTTGGGGGGTAACACTGAAGCTTTCTTT.

The chain links TRBV2 to TRBJ1-2; 10 bases are a match to TRBD1. CDR1 SNHLY and CDR2 FYNNEI come from the germline V gene. This CDR3 region has 16 residues. The trim removed 3 bases at V and 2 bases at J, leaving 6 bases unmatched. The CDR3 coding sequence is TGTGCCAGCAGTGACAATGGACAGGGGGGGAACTATGGCTACACCTTC. Its protein is CASSDNGQGGNYGYTF.

The chain has TRBV19 and TRBJ1-1; D is ambiguous. The CDR3 has 13 amino acids. From germline, CDR1 is LNHDA and CDR2 SQIVND (reference sequence). V gave up 5 bases and J gave up 5 bases, with 12 bases separating them. CDR3: CASSAYAGTEAFF. The CDR3 coding sequence is TGTGCCAGTAGTGCATACGCGGGGACTGAAGCTTTCTTT.

This clonotype has a count of ten or more. This chain uses TRBV30 with TRBJ1-1, with D possibly matching TRBD1 (6 bases). The CDR3 is 12 residues long. Germline CDR1 is GTSNPN and CDR2 is SVGIG (reference sequence). V was cut by 4 bases and J by 4 bases, with 10 bases left in between. CDR3 in amino acids: CAWNRESTEAFF. The CDR3 coding sequence is TGTGCCTGGAACAGGGAAAGCACTGAAGCTTTCTTT.